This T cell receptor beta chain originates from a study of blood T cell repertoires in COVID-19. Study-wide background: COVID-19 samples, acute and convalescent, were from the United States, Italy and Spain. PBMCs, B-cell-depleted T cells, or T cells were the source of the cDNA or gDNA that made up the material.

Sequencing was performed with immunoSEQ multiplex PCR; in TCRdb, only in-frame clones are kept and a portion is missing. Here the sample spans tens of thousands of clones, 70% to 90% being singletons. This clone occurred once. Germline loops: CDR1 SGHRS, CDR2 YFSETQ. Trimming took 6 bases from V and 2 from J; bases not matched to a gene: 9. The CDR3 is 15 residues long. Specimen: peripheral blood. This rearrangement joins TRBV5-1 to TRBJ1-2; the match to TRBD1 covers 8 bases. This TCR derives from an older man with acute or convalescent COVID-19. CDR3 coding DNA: TGCGCCAGCACTCCATTCGGACAGGGCAACTATGGCTACACCTTC. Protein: CASTPFGQGNYGYTF. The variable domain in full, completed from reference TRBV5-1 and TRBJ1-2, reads KAGVTQTPRYLIKTRGQQVTLSCSPISGHRSVSWYQQTPGQGLQFLFEYFSETQRNKGNFPGRFSGRQFSNSRSEMNVSTLELGDSALYLCASTPFGQGNYGYTFGSGTRLTVV.